The present T cell receptor beta chain was sequenced within a study of T cell responses to AZD1222 COVID-19 vaccine (dated by TCRdb to the early 2020s). Background on the whole study: TCR sequencing covered some 240 trial participants: around 210 given two doses of AZD1222 and 26 given two doses of MenACWY control vaccine. Trial participants were enrolled by age into 18-55, 56-69 and 70-plus year subgroups, with 148, 28 and 57 TCR-sequenced participants respectively.

The sample's time point label is to be understood as: baseline before first vaccination. Explained via the paper, the treatment or condition label denotes: meningococcal conjugate vaccine given as trial control. Samples from vaccinated people were obtained from the UK trials COV001 and COV002, which included a single-blind randomized controlled phase 2/3 trial of AZD1222 (ChAdOx1 nCoV-19) in healthy adults. For TCRbeta chain sequencing, PBMC samples were collected from trial participants at day 0 and at day 28 after the second dose. The CDR3 regions of human TCRbeta chains were analyzed by immunosequencing. The authors processed their data as follows. TCRs in the repertoires were compared against a reference library of SARS-CoV-2-specific TCRs that had been generated with the MIRA antigen-specificity platform. Breadth was defined as the fraction of unique TCRs that were SARS-CoV-2-associated. Depth was defined as the fraction of total T cells that were SARS-CoV-2-associated. Using the MIRA data, each spike-specific TCR was assigned both to the spike region to which the TCR was reactive and to a CD4 or CD8 class. Log10-transformed breadth and depth values were compared by one-way ANOVA with Sidak's multiple comparisons tests. Not all clones reach the TCRdb copy of this immuneACCESS table, which keeps in-frame sequences only. Checked studies attribute under half of the gap to unresolved V genes and leave the rest unexplained. The V and J calls and clone size come from that table; D and trimming were worked out from the DNA. The sample profile shows about 150,000 clones; roughly nine tenths of them were found once. In total, the top ten clones hold roughly 5.8% of the sample.

On this clone: Its recognized antigen is unknown. The record has no base qualities; no much larger clone is one base away.

The paper's findings and limits, for the study overall: In the small 56-69-year group, the increase in depth fell short of significance, most likely because of low power. Because no day 14 peak-response samples were available, repertoires were characterized only after the peak T cell response. Most participants were white British and females outnumbered males, and the authors suggested that clonal diversity may have been underestimated. Reportedly, almost half of the unique spike-specific TCRs recognized epitopes lying outside the regions that are mutated in the B.1.351 and B.1.1.7 variants. After two AZD1222 doses, spike-specific TCR breadth and depth were significantly higher than at day 0 and than in MenACWY recipients. Only a handful of AZD1222 recipients were SARS-CoV-2 seropositive at baseline, limiting conclusions about previously exposed vaccinees. The whole spike protein was spanned by vaccine-associated CD4 TCRs, and dominant responses were seen in regions 160-218 and 743-854.

The CDR3 spans 14 residues, from the cysteine through the phenylalanine. Of the read, only the CDR3 DNA is kept; its 42 bases are in frame from base 1. The germline V gene yields KGHSH for CDR1 and LQKENI for CDR2. Relative to germline, V is 4 bases shorter and J is 7 bases shorter, with 13 bases between their ends. This sequence uses TRBV18 and TRBJ1-4; the D region possibly corresponds to TRBD1 (5 bases align). The source material was peripheral blood, sampled on day 0 of MenACWY control vaccination. This clonotype was obtained from an adult in good health. The nucleotide sequence reads as follows: TGTGCCAGCTCACTTGGGGCTATTGGTGAAAAACTGTTTTTT. This translates into CASSLGAIGEKLFF.